Each of the 30 T cell receptor beta chains below was sequenced from the same sample in a study of beta chain features in type 1 diabetes. Investigators reverse transcribed all isolated RNA, so they sequenced expressed TCRB transcripts. Clones were read by immunoSEQ multiplex PCR, and TCRdb kept only the in-frame ones, dropping some. The sample contains hundreds of thousands of clones, about a sixth of which appear only once. Sequencing was carried out using naive CD4+ T cells from blood. Receptor source: a woman aged 18-29 years in good health.

The chain joins TRBV7-2 to TRBJ2-1, with a weak D call TRBD2 (5 bases). Trimming removed 4 bases at V and 0 bases at J, with 16 bases between. The CDR3 is made up of 17 amino acids. Germline V gives CDR1 SGHTA, CDR2 FQGNSA. Here the CDR3 DNA reads TGTGCCAGCAGCTCCCTAGGAGGTGCCAGCTCCTACAATGAGCAGTTCTTC. Amino acids: CASSSLGGASSYNEQFF.

V usage is TRBV10-3 and J usage is TRBJ2-3; 8 positions match TRBD2. Germline-derived CDR1 and CDR2 are ENHRY and SYGVKD. V shed 8 bases, J shed 4 bases, and the junction held 8 bases outside the gene matches. The CDR3 extends over 14 amino acids. This chain's CDR3 is CAIESGRSADTQYF. CDR3 coding DNA: TGTGCCATCGAGAGCGGGAGATCCGCAGATACGCAGTATTTT.

The rearrangement joins TRBV7-2 to TRBJ1-1; a possible D gene is TRBD1 (5 bases). CDR3 length equals 13 residues. The germline V gene has CDR1 SGHTA and CDR2 FQGNSA. V was shortened by 5 bases and J by 0 bases, with 7 bases between the two germline ends. The CDR3 nucleotides are TGTGCCAGCAGCGCACAGGTGAACACTGAAGCTTTCTTT. It translates to CASSAQVNTEAFF. Complete variable domain (other parts from reference TRBV7-2 and TRBJ1-1): GAGVSQSPSNKVTEKGKDVELRCDPISGHTALYWYRQSLGQGLEFLIYFQGNSAPDKSGLPSDRFSAERTGGSVSTLTIQRTQQEDSAVYLCASSAQVNTEAFFGQGTRLTVV.

This clone was counted between two and nine times. The V and J genes are TRBV5-1 and TRBJ2-5; no firm D call. V was trimmed by 5 bases and J by 5 bases, leaving 10 bases between them. CDR1 and CDR2 from the germline V gene are SGHRS and YFSETQ. This CDR3 spans 12 amino acids. The CDR3 DNA is TGCGCCAGCAGAATGAGCCGGGAGACCCAGTACTTC. Its protein product is CASRMSRETQYF.

This chain uses TRBV28 with TRBJ2-1, with D perhaps TRBD1 (6 bases). This CDR3 is 17 amino acids long. CDR1 is MDHEN, CDR2 SYDVKM, per germline. V gave up 7 bases and J gave up 6 bases, with 25 bases separating them. In DNA, the CDR3 is TGTGCCAGCACTCGAACCTCAGGACAGACGGAAATCAATGAGCAGTTCTTC. Translated: CASTRTSGQTEINEQFF. The full variable domain, rest sourced from reference TRBV28 and TRBJ2-1, is DVKVTQSSRYLVKRTGEKVFLECVQDMDHENMFWYRQDPGLGLRLIYFSYDVKMKEKGDIPEGYSVSREKKERFSLILESASTNQTSMYLCASTRTSGQTEINEQFFGPGTRLTVL.

This rearrangement joins TRBV7-6 to TRBJ2-7, with 7 bases aligning to TRBD1. Germline CDR1 and CDR2: SGHVS and FNYEAQ. J was trimmed by 6 bases and V by 4 bases; bases with no gene match: 3. The CDR3 consists of 12 residues. The chain's CDR3 is CASSSSGGEQYF. The DNA for the CDR3 is TGTGCCAGCAGCTCCTCAGGGGGCGAGCAGTACTTC.

This clone was counted a few times. The CDR3 sequence: CASRPLHRGAEQFF. The CDR3 DNA reads as TGCGCCAGCAGACCCCTACACCGGGGTGCTGAGCAGTTCTTC. The genes are TRBV10-2 and TRBJ2-1, with D tentatively TRBD2 (5 bases). V shed 6 bases and J shed 9 bases, with 18 bases lying between them. The length of the CDR3 is 14 residues. Germline-derived CDR1 and CDR2 are WSHSY and SAAADI.

This clone came up a few times. This chain uses TRBV21-1 with TRBJ1-1; the table's D call of TRBD1 was not tested on the DNA. TRBV21-1 is tagged as a pseudogene. This CDR3 spans 12 amino acids. The DNA of the CDR3 is TGTGCCAGCAGCAAAGGGACAGATGAAGCTTTCTTT. Protein sequence: CASSKGTDEAFF.

In this sample, this clone turned up a few times. The rearrangement links TRBV28 to TRBJ2-3; either TRBD1 or TRBD2 may fit D (6 bases each). Germline CDR1 reads MDHEN; CDR2 reads SYDVKM. The CDR3 sequence is 15 residues long. Trimming shortened V by 5 bases and J by 4 bases, and 16 bases separated the two germline ends. In nucleotides, the CDR3 is TGTGCCAGCAGTACCACGGGGGCTGGGTCAGATACGCAGTATTTT. Its translation: CASSTTGAGSDTQYF.

The rearrangement joins TRBV6-5 to TRBJ2-7, with TRBD2 matching 8 bases. In germline, CDR1 is MNHEY, CDR2 SVGAGI. The CDR3 loop spans 15 amino acids. V dropped 7 bases and J dropped 1; count of bases not matched to a gene: 9. CDR3 sequence: CASTIAGRFSYEQYF. The CDR3 DNA reads as TGTGCCAGCACCATAGCGGGAAGGTTTTCCTACGAGCAGTACTTC.

In the case of this clone: A read error is possible here, since a much larger clone lies one base away. At the DNA level, this CDR3 is encoded by other sequences in the same sample as well. This chain uses TRBV2 with TRBJ2-3; no clear D gene. Trimming stripped 5 bases from V and 0 bases from J, with 3 bases between. CDR3 length: 12 residues. The V gene's germline CDR1 is SNHLY and CDR2 FYNNEI. Here the CDR3 reads CASSPSTDTQYF. CDR3 coding DNA: TGTGCCAGCAGTCCTAGCACAGATACGCAGTATTTT.

Only a few counts were recorded for this clone. The V and J genes are TRBV6-5 and TRBJ2-2; unclear D gene. Between the trimmed V and J ends, which lost 6 bases and 6 bases, there was a span of 17 bases. This CDR3 has 15 amino acids. Germline CDR1 reads MNHEY; CDR2 reads SVGAGI. In DNA form, the CDR3 reads TGTGCCAGCAGCGGACGATCGCTTGGGGCCGGGGAGCTGTTTTTT. Amino acids: CASSGRSLGAGELFF.

The chain recombines TRBV28 with TRBJ2-7, with D unresolved. CDR3 size: 14 residues. V lost 7 bases to trimming and J lost 2 bases, with 15 bases between them. The germline gives CDR1 MDHEN, CDR2 SYDVKM. This CDR3 is CASTSFGPAYEQYF. DNA for the CDR3: TGTGCCAGCACCTCTTTCGGCCCGGCCTACGAGCAGTACTTC. Filled out from reference TRBV28 and TRBJ2-7, the complete variable domain reads DVKVTQSSRYLVKRTGEKVFLECVQDMDHENMFWYRQDPGLGLRLIYFSYDVKMKEKGDIPEGYSVSREKKERFSLILESASTNQTSMYLCASTSFGPAYEQYFGPGTRLTVT.

This chain joins TRBV15 and TRBJ2-2; D is perhaps TRBD2 (6 bases). Germline V gene data show CDR1 as LNHNV and CDR2 as YYDKDF (reference sequence). V was trimmed by 5 bases and J by 5 bases, leaving 24 bases between them. CDR3 length: 18 residues. CDR3 sequence reads: CATSSPFGLLRSTGELFF. CDR3 bases: TGTGCCACCAGCTCACCATTTGGACTACTGCGTAGTACCGGGGAGCTGTTTTTT.

In its sample, this clone was seen a few times. The genes are TRBV7-2 and TRBJ2-7; weak D call: TRBD2 (6 bases). The germline CDR1 and CDR2 sequences are SGHTA and FQGNSA. V lost 4 bases to trimming and J lost 2 bases, with 15 bases between them. The CDR3 contains 15 residues. CDR3 loop: CASSSSATGAYEQYF. In DNA, the CDR3 is TGTGCCAGCAGCTCTAGTGCGACGGGGGCCTACGAGCAGTACTTC.

A few counts support this clone. The chain is built from TRBV5-1 and TRBJ2-5; 7 positions match TRBD2. The germline gives CDR1 SGHRS, CDR2 YFSETQ. After removal of 7 bases from V and 9 bases from J, the junction contained 18 bases not matched to a gene. This CDR3 is built from 15 residues. This CDR3 is CASAGEGPVGEAQYF. Here the CDR3 DNA reads TGCGCCAGCGCGGGGGAGGGCCCGGTCGGCGAGGCCCAGTACTTC. The complete variable domain, with remaining parts taken from reference TRBV5-1 and TRBJ2-5, reads KAGVTQTPRYLIKTRGQQVTLSCSPISGHRSVSWYQQTPGQGLQFLFEYFSETQRNKGNFPGRFSGRQFSNSRSEMNVSTLELGDSALYLCASAGEGPVGEAQYFGPGTRLLVL.

The chain joins TRBV6-6 to TRBJ1-1, with TRBD1 as a possible D gene (5 bases). V gave up 6 bases and J gave up 0 bases, with 14 bases separating them. This CDR3 comprises 15 residues. Germline V gene lookup returns CDR1 MNHNY and CDR2 SVGAGI (reference sequence). CDR3 sequence (DNA): TGTGCCAGCAGACCAAGCGGGGGAATGAACACTGAAGCTTTCTTT. Translating it yields CASRPSGGMNTEAFF.

There are a few counts of this clone. This chain joins TRBV13 and TRBJ2-5, with 9 bases lining up with TRBD2. This CDR3 has 16 amino acids. Germline CDR1 is PRHDT and CDR2 is FYEKMQ (reference sequence). Germline trimming cut 5 bases from V and 6 bases from J; bases unmatched to any gene: 13. DNA for the CDR3: TGTGCCAGCAGCCCCATTGGCGGGAGGGCAGCAAAGACCCAGTACTTC. It specifies CASSPIGGRAAKTQYF.

The chain couples TRBV7-2 to TRBJ2-1; TRBD2 agrees at 11 bases. V shed 5 bases and J 5 bases; nucleotides not matched to a gene: 11. This CDR3 is 17 amino acids long. Germline values: CDR1 SGHTA, CDR2 FQGNSA. CDR3 protein: CASSVRRPGLADNEQFF. For the CDR3, the DNA is TGTGCCAGCAGCGTAAGGCGACCGGGACTAGCGGACAATGAGCAGTTCTTC.

The CDR3, as DNA: TGTGCCAGCAGCCCCGGACAGGGGGCGCGCACTGAAGCTTTCTTT. It is translated as CASSPGQGARTEAFF. V usage is TRBV7-9 and J usage is TRBJ1-1; TRBD1 aligns across 11 bases. Unmatched junction bases numbered 6, after V lost 5 bases and J lost 4 bases. Germline CDR1 and CDR2: SEHNR and FQNEAQ (reference sequence). The CDR3 is 15 amino acids. Full variable domain (outside the CDR3, taken from reference TRBV7-9 and TRBJ1-1): DTGVSQNPRHKITKRGQNVTFRCDPISEHNRLYWYRQTLGQGPEFLTYFQNEAQLEKSRLLSDRFSAERPKGSFSTLEIQRTEQGDSAMYLCASSPGQGARTEAFFGQGTRLTVV.

V gene TRBV4-2 combines with J gene TRBJ2-3; TRBD2 aligns across 8 bases. The CDR3 sequence is 17 residues long. Germline V gives CDR1 LGHNA, CDR2 YNFKEQ. With V trimmed by 2 bases and J by 0 bases, 7 bases remained unmatched. In nucleotides, the CDR3 is TGTGCCAGCAGCCAAAGCTCACTAGCGGAGAGCACAGATACGCAGTATTTT. Protein: CASSQSSLAESTDTQYF.

This clone was observed a few times. This chain connects TRBV21-1 to TRBJ2-3. TRBV21-1 is noted as a pseudogene. The CDR3 has 15 residues. The CDR3 region is CASRRQDASTDTQYF. DNA of the CDR3: TGTGCCAGCAGGAGGCAGGATGCTAGCACAGATACGCAGTATTTT.

The chain carries TRBV9 and TRBJ2-2; D unclear. This CDR3 is 14 amino acids long. V lost 1 base to trimming and J lost 6 bases, with 10 bases between them. Germline CDR1 is SGDLS and CDR2 is YYNGEE. This CDR3 reads CASSVPRGAGELFF. The CDR3 nucleotides read TGTGCCAGCAGCGTACCCCGTGGCGCCGGGGAGCTGTTTTTT.

This clone was counted between two and nine times. The chain couples TRBV7-9 to TRBJ1-1, with D hard to call. Germline assignment: CDR1 SEHNR and CDR2 FQNEAQ (reference sequence). This CDR3 contains 13 residues. With 1 base removed from V and 4 bases from J, the gap between germline ends came to 7 bases. This CDR3 reads CASSLDHFTEAFF. DNA for the CDR3: TGTGCCAGCAGCTTAGACCATTTCACTGAAGCTTTCTTT. Complete variable domain (other parts from reference TRBV7-9 and TRBJ1-1): DTGVSQNPRHKITKRGQNVTFRCDPISEHNRLYWYRQTLGQGPEFLTYFQNEAQLEKSRLLSDRFSAERPKGSFSTLEIQRTEQGDSAMYLCASSLDHFTEAFFGQGTRLTVV.

There are a few counts of this clone. J is TRBJ1-5 and V is TRBV6-1; D is perhaps TRBD1 (5 bases). CDR3 length equals 16 residues. V gave up 2 bases and J gave up 1 base, with 12 bases separating them. Germline CDR1 MNHNS, CDR2 SASEGT. The CDR3 loop is CASSEKSQGSNQPQHF. For the CDR3, the DNA is TGTGCCAGCAGTGAAAAGAGTCAGGGAAGCAATCAGCCCCAGCATTTT.

This clone turned up a few times. The chain uses TRBV7-2 and TRBJ1-1; D remains unclear. The CDR3 extends over 14 amino acids. The germline gives CDR1 SGHTA, CDR2 FQGNSA. Trimming cost V 5 bases and J 5 bases, with 15 bases left between them. The CDR3 is CASSPSPRVTEAFF. CDR3 nucleotide sequence: TGTGCCAGCAGCCCCAGTCCCCGGGTGACTGAAGCTTTCTTT.

The CDR3 bases are TGCAGTGCTAGGGCCCCGGGGAAGCAGTTCTTC. It yields the protein CSARAPGKQFF. The V call is TRBV20-1, the J call TRBJ2-1, with D maybe TRBD2 (5 bases). Germline V gene data show CDR1 as DFQATT and CDR2 as SNEGSKA (reference sequence). V shed 3 bases and J shed 11 bases, with 11 bases lying between them. The CDR3 extends over 11 amino acids.

This clone was picked up a small number of times. J is TRBJ1-5 and V is TRBV11-2; D unresolved. CDR1 and CDR2 from the germline V gene are SGHAT and FQNNGV. V was trimmed by 9 bases and J by 3 bases, leaving 18 bases between them. The length of the CDR3 is 15 residues. As DNA, the CDR3 is TGTGCCAGTCCCCCACGGGCAGCATACAATCAGCCCCAGCATTTT. Its protein product is CASPPRAAYNQPQHF. Full variable domain (outside the CDR3, taken from reference TRBV11-2 and TRBJ1-5): EAGVAQSPRYKIIEKRQSVAFWCNPISGHATLYWYQQILGQGPKLLIQFQNNGVVDDSQLPKDRFSAERLKGVDSTLKIQPAKLEDSAVYLCASPPRAAYNQPQHFGDGTRLSIL.

This sequence joins TRBV15 and TRBJ2-1; D possibly uses TRBD1 or TRBD2 (5 bases each). CDR3 length: 17 residues. V dropped 0 bases and J dropped 2 bases, with 14 bases sitting between them. Germline V gene sequence: CDR1 LNHNV, CDR2 YYDKDF (reference sequence). DNA for the CDR3: TGTGCCACCAGCAGAGATCAGAGGGACCCGGCCTACAATGAGCAGTTCTTC. This encodes CATSRDQRDPAYNEQFF. The full variable domain, its missing parts supplied by reference TRBV15 and TRBJ2-1, is DAMVIQNPRYQVTQFGKPVTLSCSQTLNHNVMYWYQQKSSQAPKLLFHYYDKDFNNEADTPDNFQSRRPNTSFCFLDIRSPGLGDTAMYLCATSRDQRDPAYNEQFFGPGTRLTVL.

The chain links TRBV7-2 to TRBJ1-2; 7 bases align to TRBD1. This CDR3 contains 14 residues. The germline V gene encodes CDR1 SGHTA and CDR2 FQGNSA. The junction had 10 bases not matched to a gene; V was cut back by 5 bases and J by 7 bases. This chain's CDR3 is CASSAQQGTFGYTF. The CDR3 coding sequence is TGTGCCAGCAGCGCCCAACAGGGGACTTTTGGCTACACCTTC.